The present entry profiles one T cell receptor (beta chain) with its context. Its specificity is unknown. Using immunoSEQ multiplex PCR, the repertoire was profiled, and TCRdb retains in-frame clones only, with some absent. Among 80,000 to 100,000 clones listed, approximately 94% were seen once. The record originates from a study of OX40 agonist ivuxolimab in advanced cancers. Across the study: The dose-escalation cohort had hepatocellular carcinoma, melanoma, renal cell or head and neck cancer. Among those treated, three patients had partial responses, one with hepatocellular carcinoma and two with cutaneous melanoma.

Prior autoimmune disease or systemic immunosuppression barred patients. This CDR3 spans 14 amino acids. Germline lookup yields CDR1 SGHNT and CDR2 YYREEE (reference sequence). Trimming took 4 bases from V and 1 from J, leaving 11 bases between them. Findings and caveats of the study: Researchers did not determine the expanded peripheral T cells' antigen specificity.

The chain combines TRBV5-4 with TRBJ2-5; D uncertain. This clonotype was sampled from an adult with an advanced solid tumor such as melanoma, head and neck, liver or kidney cancer. Sequenced here: CD4+ or CD8+ T cells sorted from blood, sampled in a trial of the OX40 agonist ivuxolimab. The chain's CDR3 is CASSPRHVQETQYF. Written as DNA, the CDR3 is TGTGCCAGCAGCCCCCGACATGTCCAAGAGACCCAGTACTTC.